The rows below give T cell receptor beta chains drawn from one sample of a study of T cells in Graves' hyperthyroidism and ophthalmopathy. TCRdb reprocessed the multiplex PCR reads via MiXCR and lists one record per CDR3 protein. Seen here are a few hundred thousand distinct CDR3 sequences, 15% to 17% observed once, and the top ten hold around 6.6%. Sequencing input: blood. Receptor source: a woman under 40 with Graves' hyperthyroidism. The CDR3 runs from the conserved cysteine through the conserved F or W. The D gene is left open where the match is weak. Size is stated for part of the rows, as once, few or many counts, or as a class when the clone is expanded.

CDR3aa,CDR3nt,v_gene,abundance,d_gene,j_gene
CASSLFSSREGTYEQYF,TGTGCCAGCAGCTTATTTTCCTCACGGGAGGGAACGTACGAGCAGTACTTC,TRBV7-2,many,TRBD2,TRBJ2-7
CGTGTNTEAFF,TGCGGGACAGGGACGAACACTGAAGCTTTCTTT,TRBV20-1,many,TRBD1,TRBJ1-1
CASKKTGASGYEQYF,TGTGCCAGCAAAAAAACAGGGGCTTCTGGCTACGAGCAGTACTTC,TRBV6-1,-,TRBD1,TRBJ2-7
CASSPRLAGLRTYNEQFF,TGTGCCAGCAGCCCAAGACTAGCGGGACTAAGAACCTACAATGAGCAGTTCTTC,TRBV7-2,many,TRBD2,TRBJ2-1
CASSDRQGYSPLHF,TGCGCCAGCAGCGACCGACAGGGTTATTCACCCCTCCACTTT,TRBV5-1,many,TRBD1,TRBJ1-6
CAWRWGYEAFF,TGTGCCTGGAGATGGGGATATGAAGCTTTCTTT,TRBV30,-,-,TRBJ1-1
CAISDLGQGSGDYEQYF,TGTGCCATCAGTGATCTTGGACAGGGTTCCGGCGACTACGAGCAGTACTTC,TRBV10-3,-,TRBD1,TRBJ2-7
CAWSKTGTGSNEQYF,TGTGCCTGGAGTAAGACCGGGACAGGGAGCAACGAGCAGTACTTC,TRBV30,once,TRBD1,TRBJ2-7
CSVPVGGGYTF,TGCAGCGTTCCGGTTGGGGGAGGCTACACCTTC,TRBV29-1,few,-,TRBJ1-2
CASSIDRGSHEQYF,TGTGCCAGCAGCATCGACAGGGGGTCCCACGAGCAGTACTTC,TRBV12-3/TRBV12-4,-,TRBD1,TRBJ2-7
CAITSGTGDYGYTF,TGTGCCATCACCTCCGGGACAGGCGATTATGGCTACACCTTC,TRBV10-3,many,TRBD1,TRBJ1-2
CASSLDSVSSGNTIYF,TGCGCCAGCAGCTTAGACTCCGTGAGCTCTGGAAACACCATATATTTT,TRBV5-5,few,-,TRBJ1-3
CASSPGLGYTDEQFF,TGTGCCAGCTCTCCGGGACTAGGTTATACTGATGAGCAGTTCTTC,TRBV18,-,TRBD2,TRBJ2-1
CASTLRATGYNEQFF,TGTGCCAGCACCCTCAGGGCAACGGGGTACAATGAGCAGTTCTTC,TRBV11-1,many,-,TRBJ2-1
CSASHVVAKNIQYF,TGCAGTGCCTCCCACGTAGTAGCCAAAAACATTCAGTACTTC,TRBV20-1,few,-,TRBJ2-4
CASSLIAGTRETQYF,TGTGCCAGCAGCTTAATAGCGGGCACAAGAGAGACCCAGTACTTC,TRBV7-2,many,TRBD2,TRBJ2-5
CAWSGDTNTEAFF,TGTGCCTGGAGCGGGGACACTAACACTGAAGCTTTCTTT,TRBV30,-,-,TRBJ1-1
CASSLDPLRDEQYF,TGTGCCAGCAGTTTAGACCCACTACGGGACGAGCAGTACTTC,TRBV27,many,-,TRBJ2-7
CASSLYGNSYNEQFF,TGTGCCAGCAGCTTATACGGAAACTCCTACAATGAGCAGTTCTTC,TRBV7-6,few,-,TRBJ2-1
CASKTSGSSHEQFF,TGTGCCAGTAAAACTAGCGGGAGCTCTCATGAGCAGTTCTTC,TRBV19,-,TRBD2,TRBJ2-1
CASRTEGQVRTGELFF,TGTGCCAGCAGGACCGAGGGGCAGGTCCGCACCGGGGAGCTGTTTTTT,TRBV28,many,-,TRBJ2-2
CASSEGRRSGNTIYF,TGTGCCAGCAGTGAGGGGCGCCGCTCTGGAAACACCATATATTTT,TRBV2,-,-,TRBJ1-3
CASSHTLTGNYGYTF,TGTGCCAGCAGCCACACGTTAACAGGAAACTATGGCTACACCTTC,TRBV7-2,-,-,TRBJ1-2
CASIGENTEAFF,TGTGCCAGCATAGGAGAGAACACTGAAGCTTTCTTT,TRBV7-3,many,-,TRBJ1-1
CASSLAPRGAYEQYF,TGTGCCAGCAGTTTAGCGCCCCGAGGGGCATACGAGCAGTACTTC,TRBV12-3/TRBV12-4,-,-,TRBJ2-7
CSARQEDRGGNSPLHF,TGCAGTGCTAGACAAGAGGACAGGGGTGGGAATTCACCCCTCCACTTT,TRBV20-1,few,TRBD1,TRBJ1-6
CASTEGSGRAEQYF,TGCGCCAGCACCGAGGGTAGCGGGAGGGCCGAGCAGTACTTC,TRBV5-1,many,TRBD2,TRBJ2-7
CASSYRRDEAFF,TGTGCCAGCAGTTACAGGAGAGATGAAGCTTTCTTT,TRBV6-5,-,-,TRBJ1-1
CASSVGPENIQYF,TGTGCCAGCAGCGTAGGCCCCGAAAACATTCAGTACTTC,TRBV9,few,-,TRBJ2-4
CASGLVRAPTDTQYF,TGTGCTAGTGGTTTGGTTCGAGCGCCCACAGATACGCAGTATTTT,TRBV12-5,many,-,TRBJ2-3
CATSTFPGTLKETQYF,TGTGCCACCAGCACCTTCCCTGGGACTTTGAAAGAGACCCAGTACTTC,TRBV15,few,-,TRBJ2-5
CASSRRVDNEKLFF,TGTGCCAGCAGCCGACGGGTGGATAATGAAAAACTGTTTTTT,TRBV3-1,many,-,TRBJ1-4
CAWSVDGNQPQHF,TGTGCCTGGAGTGTAGATGGCAATCAGCCCCAGCATTTT,TRBV30,many,-,TRBJ1-5
CASSYSGRQVDTQYF,TGTGCCAGCAGTTACTCGGGCAGACAGGTAGATACGCAGTATTTT,TRBV6-5,-,-,TRBJ2-3
CASQGSSYNSPLHF,TGTGCCAGTCAAGGGAGCTCCTATAATTCACCCCTCCACTTT,TRBV6-1,-,-,TRBJ1-6
CASSEARRAITDTQYF,TGTGCCAGCAGTGAAGCGCGGCGGGCGATCACAGATACGCAGTATTTT,TRBV6-1,many,-,TRBJ2-3
CASSPTNGEQFF,TGTGCCAGCAGCCCCACTAACGGGGAGCAGTTCTTC,TRBV7-3,many,-,TRBJ2-1
CASSSTLAGGPHFF,TGTGCCAGCAGTTCAACTTTAGCGGGAGGGCCTCATTTCTTC,TRBV12-3/TRBV12-4,-,TRBD2,TRBJ2-1
CASSFFSGNTIYF,TGTGCCAGCAGTTTTTTCTCTGGAAACACCATATATTTT,TRBV12-3/TRBV12-4,-,-,TRBJ1-3
CASSVGLGNTGELFF,TGTGCCAGCAGCGTAGGACTGGGGAACACCGGGGAGCTGTTTTTT,TRBV9,few,-,TRBJ2-2
CASRQVGGTYEQYF,TGTGCCAGCAGGCAAGTGGGGGGGACCTACGAGCAGTACTTC,TRBV6-2/TRBV6-3,-,TRBD2,TRBJ2-7
CASSYSGTSGVRVHEQYF,TGCGCCAGCAGCTACTCCGGGACTAGCGGGGTACGGGTACACGAGCAGTACTTC,TRBV5-1,many,TRBD2,TRBJ2-7
CSASGEGNIQYF,TGCAGTGCTAGTGGGGAGGGGAACATTCAGTACTTC,TRBV20-1,many,TRBD2,TRBJ2-4
CARGRIAGESYEQYF,TGTGCCAGGGGGCGAATAGCGGGAGAATCCTACGAGCAGTACTTC,TRBV6-1,few,TRBD2,TRBJ2-7
CSVRAVGGNQETQYF,TGCAGCGTCCGGGCGGTAGGGGGAAACCAAGAGACCCAGTACTTC,TRBV29-1,many,-,TRBJ2-5
CSVEGGFDAEQYF,TGCAGCGTTGAGGGCGGGTTTGACGCCGAGCAGTACTTC,TRBV29-1,-,-,TRBJ2-7